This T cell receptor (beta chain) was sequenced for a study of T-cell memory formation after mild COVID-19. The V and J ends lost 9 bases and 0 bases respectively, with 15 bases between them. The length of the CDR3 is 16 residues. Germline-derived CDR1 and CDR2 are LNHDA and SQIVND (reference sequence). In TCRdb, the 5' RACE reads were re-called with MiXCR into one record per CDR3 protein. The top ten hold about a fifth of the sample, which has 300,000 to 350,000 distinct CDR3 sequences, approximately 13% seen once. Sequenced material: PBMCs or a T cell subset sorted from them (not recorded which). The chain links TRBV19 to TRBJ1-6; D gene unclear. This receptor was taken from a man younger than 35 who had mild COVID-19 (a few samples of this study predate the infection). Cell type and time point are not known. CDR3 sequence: CASQIQWSSYNSPLHF. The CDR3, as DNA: TGTGCCAGCCAGATACAGTGGAGCTCCTATAATTCACCCCTCCACTTT.